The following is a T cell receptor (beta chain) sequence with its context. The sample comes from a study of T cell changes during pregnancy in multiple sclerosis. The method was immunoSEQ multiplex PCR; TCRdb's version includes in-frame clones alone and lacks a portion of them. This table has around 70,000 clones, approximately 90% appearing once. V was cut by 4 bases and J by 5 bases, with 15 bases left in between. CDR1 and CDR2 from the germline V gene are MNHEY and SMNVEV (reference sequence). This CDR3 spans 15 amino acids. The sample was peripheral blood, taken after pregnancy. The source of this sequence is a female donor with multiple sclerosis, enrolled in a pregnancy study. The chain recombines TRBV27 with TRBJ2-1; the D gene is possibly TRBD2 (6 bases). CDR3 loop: CASSSKGRLDNEQFF. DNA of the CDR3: TGTGCCAGCAGTTCCAAGGGGAGGCTCGACAATGAGCAGTTCTTC.